This entry features one T cell receptor beta chain sequence. The target antigen is unknown. Germline and junction disagree at one end, which may indicate a read error. Looked up from germline, CDR1 is SNHLY and CDR2 is FYNNEI. The CDR3 contains 15 residues. The data derive from a study of T cells in Graves' hyperthyroidism and ophthalmopathy. Study as a whole: Peripheral blood was taken when the disease was first diagnosed, before any treatment began. General study findings and limits: Among clonotypes expanded in thyroid above 0.001, most were also found in blood.

Amplification targeted TCR beta CDR3 regions from RNA transcripts. Researchers ran a first-round RT-PCR on the TCR CDR3 using the HTBI primer set. In TCRdb, the multiplex PCR reads were re-called with MiXCR into one record per CDR3 protein. The table has around 100,000 distinct CDR3 sequences, 45% to 50% seen once. The clonotype was recovered from a man in his forties or fifties with Graves' hyperthyroidism. The sequenced sample consisted of blood. This chain connects TRBV2 to TRBJ1-5; unclear D gene. Here the CDR3 reads CASRALGVRKQPQHF. Here the CDR3 DNA reads TGTGCCAGCAGAGCCTTGGGTGTCCGCAAACAGCCCCAGCATTTT.